The 8 T cell receptor beta chains listed next were all sequenced from one sample in a study of cytomegalovirus exposure and HLA in healthy donors. Clones were sequenced by immunoSEQ multiplex PCR, and TCRdb holds only the in-frame ones, with some missing. The data hold approximately 270,000 clones, with less than 90% observed a single time. Sequenced input: PBMCs. The receptors originated from a man younger than 35 in good health and CMV-seropositive.

The chain couples TRBV19 to TRBJ2-1; D possibly corresponds to TRBD2 (6 bases). Germline CDR1 is LNHDA and CDR2 is SQIVND (reference sequence). The CDR3 is made up of 13 amino acids. V was clipped by 4 bases and J by 7 bases, with 11 bases between them. CDR3 residues: CASSTTRGNEQFF. In nucleotides, the CDR3 is TGTGCCAGTAGTACGACCCGGGGGAATGAGCAGTTCTTC.

The V call is TRBV10-3, the J call TRBJ1-4; 10 nucleotides align to TRBD1. CDR3 length equals 15 residues. The V gene's germline CDR1 is ENHRY and CDR2 SYGVKD. J lost 7 bases, V lost 3 bases, and 5 bases had no gene match. CDR3 nucleotide sequence: TGTGCCATCAGTGAATCGACAGGGGGCACTGAAAAACTGTTTTTT. This translates into CAISESTGGTEKLFF.

The chain is built from TRBV19 and TRBJ2-7; D is perhaps TRBD1 or TRBD2 (6 bases each). Looked up from germline, CDR1 is LNHDA and CDR2 is SQIVND (reference sequence). With 2 bases removed from V and 3 bases from J, the gap between germline ends came to 14 bases. This CDR3 region has 15 residues. The CDR3 coding sequence is TGTGCCAGTAGTATAAGGGGGGCCCCCGGCTACGAGCAGTACTTC. It specifies CASSIRGAPGYEQYF.

J is TRBJ1-2 and V is TRBV5-4; 9 nucleotides line up with TRBD1. CDR1 SGHNT and CDR2 YYREEE come from the germline V gene (reference sequence). The CDR3 extends over 15 amino acids. The V and J ends lost 4 bases and 6 bases, in that order; junction bases with no gene match: 10. CDR3 sequence (DNA): TGTGCCAGCAGCCATGCGGGGACAGGGTACGATGGCTACACCTTC. Amino acid sequence: CASSHAGTGYDGYTF.

The gene calls are TRBV2 and TRBJ2-6, with 7 bases fitting TRBD1. V lost 6 bases and J lost 6; bases outside the gene matches: 11. Germline V lookup: CDR1 SNHLY, CDR2 FYNNEI. CDR3 length: 16 amino acids. CDR3 DNA sequence: TGTGCCAGCAGCGCAGACAGGGTCCGATTGGCCAACGTCCTGACTTTC. It translates to CASSADRVRLANVLTF.

V gene TRBV10-3 combines with J gene TRBJ2-1, with 7 bases matching TRBD1. Germline assignment: CDR1 ENHRY and CDR2 SYGVKD. The trim removed 7 bases at V and 0 bases at J, leaving 3 bases unmatched. There are 14 residues in the CDR3. The DNA of the CDR3 is TGTGCCATCAAGGGGGCCGGCTCCTACAATGAGCAGTTCTTC. The encoded protein is CAIKGAGSYNEQFF.

The V and J genes are TRBV7-2 and TRBJ2-5, with D uncertain. The CDR3 consists of 14 residues. Trimming shortened V by 5 bases and J by 4 bases, and 14 bases separated the two germline ends. In germline, CDR1 is SGHTA, CDR2 FQGNSA. The DNA of the CDR3 is TGTGCCAGCAGCCTTCGCAGAGGAACAGAGACCCAGTACTTC. As protein: CASSLRRGTETQYF.

This chain connects TRBV2 to TRBJ1-5; D is undetermined. Trimming removed 4 bases at V and 5 bases at J, with 9 bases between. The CDR3 runs 13 residues. Germline CDR1 is SNHLY and CDR2 is FYNNEI. CDR3 DNA: TGTGCCAGCAGTGTGCTAATTTATCAGCCCCAGCATTTT. Its protein is CASSVLIYQPQHF.